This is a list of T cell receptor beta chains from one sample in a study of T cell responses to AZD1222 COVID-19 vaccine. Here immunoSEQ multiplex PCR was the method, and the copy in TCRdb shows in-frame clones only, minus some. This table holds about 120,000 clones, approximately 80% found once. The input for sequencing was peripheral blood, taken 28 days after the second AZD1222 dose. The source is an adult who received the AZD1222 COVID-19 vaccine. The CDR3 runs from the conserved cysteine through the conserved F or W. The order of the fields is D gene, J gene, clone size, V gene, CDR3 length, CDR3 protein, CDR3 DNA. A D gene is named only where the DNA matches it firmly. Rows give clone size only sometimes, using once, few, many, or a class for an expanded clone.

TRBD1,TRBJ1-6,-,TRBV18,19,CASSPLGTGGRTYNSPLHF,TGTGCCAGCTCACCGCTGGGGACAGGGGGCCGCACCTATAATTCACCCCTCCACTTT
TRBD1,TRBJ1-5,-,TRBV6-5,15,CAIRNQGEVGQPQHF,TGTGCCATCAGGAATCAGGGGGAAGTGGGTCAGCCCCAGCATTTT
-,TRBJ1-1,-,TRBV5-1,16,CASSSRAGDSNTEAFF,TGCGCCAGCAGCTCAAGGGCTGGCGACTCGAACACTGAAGCTTTCTTT
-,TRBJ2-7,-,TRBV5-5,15,CASSQAGTPDYEQYF,TGTGCCAGCAGCCAGGCCGGGACACCCGACTACGAGCAGTACTTC
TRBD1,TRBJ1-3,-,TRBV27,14,CASSQDRVGNTIYF,TGTGCCAGCAGTCAAGACAGGGTCGGAAACACCATATATTTT
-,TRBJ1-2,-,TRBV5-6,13,CASSLWGAHGYTF,TGTGCCAGCAGCTTATGGGGCGCCCATGGCTACACCTTC
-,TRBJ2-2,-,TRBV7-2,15,CASTKETRDTGELFF,TGTGCCAGCACCAAAGAGACTAGAGACACCGGGGAGCTGTTTTTT
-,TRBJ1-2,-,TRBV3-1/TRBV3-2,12,CASSQTLEGYTF,TGTGCCAGCAGCCAAACTCTCGAGGGCTACACCTTC
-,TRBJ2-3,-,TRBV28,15,CASSSVGKGTDTQYF,TGTGCCAGCAGTTCCGTGGGGAAGGGCACAGATACGCAGTATTTT
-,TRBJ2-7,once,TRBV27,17,CASSLSQSDRSSYEQYF,TGTGCCAGCAGTTTATCCCAAAGCGACAGGAGCTCCTACGAGCAGTACTTC
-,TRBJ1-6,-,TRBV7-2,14,CASSPLGLSSPLHF,TGTGCCAGCAGCCCACTGGGGCTTAGTTCACCCCTCCACTTT
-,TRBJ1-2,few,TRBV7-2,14,CASSLDGANYGYTF,TGTGCCAGCAGCTTGGACGGAGCTAACTATGGCTACACCTTC
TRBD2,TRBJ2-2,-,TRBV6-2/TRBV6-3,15,CASSRRTSPTGELFF,TGTGCCAGCAGCCGCCGGACTAGCCCCACCGGGGAGCTGTTTTTT
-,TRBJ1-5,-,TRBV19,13,CASSIWESQPQHF,TGTGCCAGTAGTATATGGGAATCCCAGCCCCAGCATTTT
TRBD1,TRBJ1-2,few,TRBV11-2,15,CASSFSPGQGYGYTF,TGTGCCAGCAGCTTCAGTCCGGGACAGGGGTATGGCTACACCTTC
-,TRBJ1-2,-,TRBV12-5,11,CAVGTNYGYTF,TGTGCCGTAGGGACCAACTATGGCTACACCTTC
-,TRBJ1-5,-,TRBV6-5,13,CASSYRAYQPQHF,TGTGCCAGCAGTTACAGGGCCTATCAGCCCCAGCATTTT
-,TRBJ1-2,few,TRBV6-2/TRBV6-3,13,CASSQDRVYGYTF,TGTGCCAGCAGTCAAGACCGGGTCTATGGCTACACCTTC
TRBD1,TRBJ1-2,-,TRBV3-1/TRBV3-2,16,CASSPGRQGEGYGYTF,TGTGCCAGCAGCCCAGGGCGACAGGGTGAGGGCTATGGCTACACCTTC
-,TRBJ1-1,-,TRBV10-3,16,CAIAAGGRAMNTEAFF,TGTGCCATCGCCGCTGGGGGGCGCGCCATGAACACTGAAGCTTTCTTT
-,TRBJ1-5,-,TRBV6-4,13,CASSVDISQPQHF,TGTGCCAGCAGTGTAGATATAAGTCAGCCCCAGCATTTT
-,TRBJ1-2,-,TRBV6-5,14,CASRPVGGSYGYTF,TGTGCCAGCAGACCGGTGGGGGGTTCCTATGGCTACACCTTC
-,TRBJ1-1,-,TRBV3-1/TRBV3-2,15,CASSQSGGLGTEAFF,TGTGCCAGCAGCCAATCCGGGGGACTCGGCACTGAAGCTTTCTTT
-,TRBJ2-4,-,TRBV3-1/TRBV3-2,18,CASSQDGPGLVAKNIQYF,TGTGCCAGCAGCCAAGATGGCCCAGGACTCGTAGCCAAAAACATTCAGTACTTC
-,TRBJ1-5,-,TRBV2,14,CASSVFGEYQPQHF,TGTGCCAGCAGTGTCTTTGGGGAGTATCAGCCCCAGCATTTT